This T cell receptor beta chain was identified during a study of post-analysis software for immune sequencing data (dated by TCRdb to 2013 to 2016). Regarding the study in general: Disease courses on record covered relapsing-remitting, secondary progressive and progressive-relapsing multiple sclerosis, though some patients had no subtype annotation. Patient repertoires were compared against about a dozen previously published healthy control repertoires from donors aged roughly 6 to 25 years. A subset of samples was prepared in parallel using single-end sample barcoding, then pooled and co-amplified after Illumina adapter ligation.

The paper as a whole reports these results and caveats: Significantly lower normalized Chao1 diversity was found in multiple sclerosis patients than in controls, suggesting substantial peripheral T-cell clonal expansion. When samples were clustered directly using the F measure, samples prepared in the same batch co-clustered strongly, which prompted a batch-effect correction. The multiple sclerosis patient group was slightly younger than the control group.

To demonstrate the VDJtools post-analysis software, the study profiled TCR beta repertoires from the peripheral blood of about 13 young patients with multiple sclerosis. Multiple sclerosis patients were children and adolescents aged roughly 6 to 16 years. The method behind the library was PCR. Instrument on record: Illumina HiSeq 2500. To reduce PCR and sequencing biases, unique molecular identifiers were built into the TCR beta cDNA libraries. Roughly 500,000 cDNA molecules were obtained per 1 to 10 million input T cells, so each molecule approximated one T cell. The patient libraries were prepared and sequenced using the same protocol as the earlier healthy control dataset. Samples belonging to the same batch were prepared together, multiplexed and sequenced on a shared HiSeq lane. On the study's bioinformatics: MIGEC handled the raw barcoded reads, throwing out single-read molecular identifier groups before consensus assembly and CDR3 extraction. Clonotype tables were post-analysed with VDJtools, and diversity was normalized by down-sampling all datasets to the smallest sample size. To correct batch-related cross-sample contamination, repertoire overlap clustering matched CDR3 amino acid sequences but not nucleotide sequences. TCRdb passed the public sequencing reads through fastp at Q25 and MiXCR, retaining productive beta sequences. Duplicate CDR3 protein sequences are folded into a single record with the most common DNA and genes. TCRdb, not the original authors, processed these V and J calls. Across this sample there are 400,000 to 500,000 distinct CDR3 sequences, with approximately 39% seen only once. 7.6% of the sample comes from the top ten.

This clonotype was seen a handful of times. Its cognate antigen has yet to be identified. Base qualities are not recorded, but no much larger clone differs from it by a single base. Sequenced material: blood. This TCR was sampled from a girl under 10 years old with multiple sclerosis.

CDR3 region: CASSGGGLYEQYF. The bases are TGTGCCAGCAGTGGCGGGGGGCTCTACGAGCAGTACTTC. Recombination joined TRBV28 with TRBJ2-7, and 8 junctional nucleotides match TRBD2. CDR1 and CDR2 are read off the germline V gene as MDHEN and SYDVKM. Spanning cysteine to phenylalanine, the CDR3 consists of 13 amino acids. The DNA shown is the 39-base CDR3, in frame from base 1. V is pruned by 5 bases and J by 3 bases, leaving 3 bases of the junction without a gene match.